This T cell receptor beta chain comes out of a study of cytomegalovirus exposure and HLA in healthy donors. Amplification used 60 Vbeta primers and 13 Jbeta primers. Only in-frame clones appear in the TCRdb table, and some are missing; sequencing was by immunoSEQ multiplex PCR. This table holds 150,000 to 200,000 clones, approximately 78% found once. The V gene's germline CDR1 is LGHNA and CDR2 YSLEER. V gave up 5 bases and J gave up 2 bases, with 11 bases separating them. This CDR3 contains 14 residues. This sequence originates from a woman in her twenties or thirties in good health and CMV-seropositive. Sequencing used PBMCs. The chain employs TRBV4-3 and TRBJ2-3, with D possibly TRBD2 on 6 matching bases. CDR3 region: CASSTLAITDTQYF. Written as DNA, the CDR3 is TGCGCCAGCAGCACCCTAGCGATCACAGATACGCAGTATTTT.